These 25 T cell receptor beta chains share one sample of origin, sequenced in a study of a mutant IDH1 vaccine in newly diagnosed glioma. For these receptors, no antigen is known. Only in-frame clones appear in the TCRdb table, and some are missing; sequencing was by immunoSEQ multiplex PCR. The sample has roughly 38,000 clones, roughly 82% seen once. Time point in this sample: week 47, end of study. The content of each vaccine dose was 300 ug of mutant IDH1 20-mer peptide, and topical imiquimod accompanied it. The specimen comprised PBMCs, sampled from a glioma patient whose treatment included an IDH1 peptide vaccine. These receptors came from a man younger than 35 with glioma. Some clones in this sample may be carry-over from other donors' samples.

The chain has TRBV2 and TRBJ1-2, with D possibly matching TRBD1 (6 bases). This CDR3 comprises 15 residues. CDR1 is SNHLY and CDR2 is FYNNEI in the germline V gene. The V and J ends lost 6 bases and 4 bases respectively, with 18 bases between them. CDR3 region: CASRGLWGRVYGYTF. In nucleotides, the CDR3 is TGTGCCAGCAGAGGCCTCTGGGGGCGAGTCTATGGCTACACCTTC. The full variable domain, in which reference TRBV2 and TRBJ1-2 provide the parts outside the CDR3, is EPEVTQTPSHQVTQMGQEVILRCVPISNHLYFYWYRQILGQKVEFLVSFYNNEISEKSEIFDDQFSVERPDGSNFTLKIRSTKLEDSAMYFCASRGLWGRVYGYTFGSGTRLTVV.

This clone was seen a single time. CDR3 nucleotide sequence: TGTGCCAGCAGTTACTGGGCCAGCGGGAGCTACGAGCAGTACTTC. Translation gives CASSYWASGSYEQYF. This chain uses TRBV6-5 with TRBJ2-7; 8 positions agree with TRBD2. Germline V gene lookup returns CDR1 MNHEY and CDR2 SVGAGI. Trimming took 1 base from V and 3 from J; bases not matched to a gene: 5. This CDR3 comprises 15 residues.

This chain connects TRBV5-5 to TRBJ1-1, with a tentative D call TRBD1 (6 bases). V lost 3 bases to trimming and J lost 0 bases, with 9 bases between them. This CDR3 spans 14 amino acids. CDR1 and CDR2 (germline): SGHKS, YYEKEE (reference sequence). The CDR3 spells CASSSDSLNTEAFF. For the CDR3, the DNA is TGTGCCAGCAGCTCGGACAGCCTGAACACTGAAGCTTTCTTT.

The CDR3 coding sequence is TGTGCCAGCAGCTTGCAGTACAATGAGCAGTTCTTC. This sequence encodes CASSLQYNEQFF. The chain carries TRBV5-6 and TRBJ2-1; D is unresolved. V was clipped by 1 base and J by 4 bases, with 3 bases between them. CDR3 length: 12 residues. Germline CDR1 reads SGHDT; CDR2 reads YYEEEE.

The V and J genes are TRBV9 and TRBJ1-1; unclear D gene. The CDR3 extends over 16 amino acids. Trimming shortened V by 4 bases and J by 0 bases, and 16 bases separated the two germline ends. Germline loops: CDR1 SGDLS, CDR2 YYNGEE. The CDR3 coding sequence is TGTGCCAGCAGCTCTTTTTTCGGACCGTTGAACACTGAAGCTTTCTTT. This gives the protein CASSSFFGPLNTEAFF.

This clone was seen only a few times. The chain uses TRBV4-3 and TRBJ2-7, with TRBD2 matching 7 bases. The CDR3 contains 17 residues. V dropped 1 base and J dropped 0; count of bases not matched to a gene: 9. Germline CDR1 reads LGHNA; CDR2 reads YSLEER. The CDR3 nucleotides are TGCGCCAGCAGCCAAGTGGCTGCGGGGGAGATCTCCTACGAGCAGTACTTC. Amino acid sequence: CASSQVAAGEISYEQYF.

This rearrangement joins TRBV20-1 to TRBJ2-3; unclear D gene. V shed 6 bases and J shed 13 bases, with 8 bases lying between them. CDR1 DFQATT and CDR2 SNEGSKA come from the germline V gene (reference sequence). The CDR3 length is 8 residues. CDR3 protein: CSARKEYF. For the CDR3, the DNA is TGCAGTGCCCGTAAGGAGTATTTT.

This chain links TRBV5-1 with TRBJ1-1, with TRBD1 as a possible D gene (6 bases). The germline gives CDR1 SGHRS, CDR2 YFSETQ. The V end was cut by 2 bases, the J end by 5 bases, with 16 bases between. The CDR3 spans 15 residues. CDR3: CASSLTVSGATEAFF. The CDR3 region has the DNA TGCGCCAGCAGCTTAACTGTTTCAGGGGCTACTGAAGCTTTCTTT. The whole variable domain, filled in from reference TRBV5-1 and TRBJ1-1, reads KAGVTQTPRYLIKTRGQQVTLSCSPISGHRSVSWYQQTPGQGLQFLFEYFSETQRNKGNFPGRFSGRQFSNSRSEMNVSTLELGDSALYLCASSLTVSGATEAFFGQGTRLTVV.

CDR3 region: CASSGGDRAGTEAFF. As DNA, the CDR3 is TGTGCCAGCAGCGGAGGGGACAGGGCCGGCACTGAAGCTTTCTTT. This chain links TRBV5-4 with TRBJ1-1; 9 positions match TRBD1. CDR3 length: 15 residues. The V gene end was trimmed by 4 bases and the J gene end by 4 bases; junction bases not matched to a gene: 8. Germline assignment: CDR1 SGHNT and CDR2 YYREEE (reference sequence).

The V call is TRBV9, the J call TRBJ1-3; weak D call: TRBD1 (5 bases). V was pared by 1 base and J by 0 bases, with 17 bases between. CDR3 size: 18 residues. Germline CDR1 SGDLS, CDR2 YYNGEE. The DNA of the CDR3 is TGTGCCAGCAGCGTATTGGGGGGGATCAGTAGCTCTGGAAACACCATATATTTT. Protein product: CASSVLGGISSSGNTIYF.

J is TRBJ2-5 and V is TRBV19, with no clear D. The CDR3 runs to 12 residues. Per the germline V gene, CDR1 is LNHDA and CDR2 is SQIVND (reference sequence). V was trimmed by 1 base and J by 6 bases, leaving 6 bases between them. The CDR3 is CASSIGTQTQYF. Written as DNA, the CDR3 is TGTGCCAGTAGTATAGGGACCCAGACCCAGTACTTC. Combining the CDR3 with reference TRBV19 and TRBJ2-5 gives the whole variable domain DGGITQSPKYLFRKEGQNVTLSCEQNLNHDAMYWYRQDPGQGLRLIYYSQIVNDFQKGDIAEGYSVSREKKESFPLTVTSAQKNPTAFYLCASSIGTQTQYFGPGTRLLVL.

The V and J genes are TRBV2 and TRBJ1-2, with D unclear. V was clipped by 6 bases and J by 2 bases, with 16 bases between them. Germline V gives CDR1 SNHLY, CDR2 FYNNEI. The CDR3 consists of 15 residues. The CDR3 sequence: CASSPSETDNYGYTF. The CDR3, as DNA: TGTGCCAGCAGCCCCTCGGAGACCGACAACTATGGCTACACCTTC.

The gene calls are TRBV18 and TRBJ2-5, with D possibly called TRBD1 or TRBD2 (6 bases each). V lost 3 bases and J lost 5, with 19 bases in between. Per germline, CDR1 KGHSH and CDR2 LQKENI. The CDR3 has 16 amino acids. The CDR3 sequence is CASSPISGRGGETQYF. The CDR3 region has the DNA TGTGCCAGCTCACCCATCAGCGGCAGGGGAGGTGAGACCCAGTACTTC.

This clone showed up just once. The chain joins TRBV25-1 to TRBJ2-5; D is ambiguous. V gave up 5 bases and J gave up 5 bases, with 18 bases separating them. The length of the CDR3 is 15 residues. Germline assignment: CDR1 MGHDK and CDR2 SYGVNS. CDR3 residues: CASSPRGTTPETQYF. The CDR3 region has the DNA TGTGCCAGCAGTCCCCGAGGCACAACCCCGGAGACCCAGTACTTC.

This chain uses TRBV19 with TRBJ1-1; TRBD1 might be the D (6 bases). CDR3 size: 12 residues. Per germline, CDR1 LNHDA and CDR2 SQIVND (reference sequence). Trimming removed 10 bases from V and 2 bases from J, with 11 bases in between. The CDR3 spells CAISQGNTEAFF. Here the CDR3 DNA reads TGTGCCATTTCACAGGGAAACACTGAAGCTTTCTTT. Looking up the rest from reference TRBV19 and TRBJ1-1 gives the full variable domain: DGGITQSPKYLFRKEGQNVTLSCEQNLNHDAMYWYRQDPGQGLRLIYYSQIVNDFQKGDIAEGYSVSREKKESFPLTVTSAQKNPTAFYLCAISQGNTEAFFGQGTRLTVV.

This chain joins TRBV27 and TRBJ2-1, with D tentatively TRBD1 (5 bases). The CDR3 covers 15 residues. Germline CDR1 MNHEY, CDR2 SMNVEV (reference sequence). V lost 0 bases, J lost 4 bases, and 10 bases lay in between. The CDR3 loop reads CASSLSGPTYNEQFF. CDR3 bases: TGTGCCAGCAGTTTATCGGGGCCTACGTACAATGAGCAGTTCTTC.

In this sample, this clone turned up a few times. V gene TRBV5-4 combines with J gene TRBJ1-1; tentatively, D is TRBD1 (5 bases). Per the germline V gene, CDR1 is SGHNT and CDR2 is YYREEE (reference sequence). With 10 bases removed from V and 3 bases from J, the gap between germline ends came to 19 bases. The CDR3 is 14 amino acids. This chain's CDR3 is CALLLGPEDTEAFF. Written as DNA, the CDR3 is TGTGCCTTATTGCTGGGGCCGGAGGACACTGAAGCTTTCTTT.

With regard to this clone: A junction boundary mismatches the germline segment, possibly from a read error. The rearrangement joins TRBV7-7 to TRBJ2-7; D gene uncertain. Germline CDR1 SSHAT, CDR2 FNYEAQ (reference sequence). This CDR3 contains 13 residues. CDR3 DNA: TGTGCTAGCAGCCAAAGTGTGTCTTACGAGCAGTACTTC. Encoded protein: CASSQSVSYEQYF.

This chain uses TRBV30 with TRBJ1-4; D not resolved. Germline CDR1 and CDR2: GTSNPN and SVGIG (reference sequence). The CDR3 runs to 12 residues. CDR3 protein: CGFEDNNEKLFF. The CDR3 DNA sequence: TGTGGCTTCGAGGATAATAATGAAAAACTGTTTTTT.

This clone was detected only a few times. The genes are TRBV4-1 and TRBJ1-1; TRBD1 is a possible D gene (6 bases). Per the germline V gene, CDR1 is MGHRA and CDR2 is YSYEKL. This CDR3 contains 17 residues. Trimming cost V 0 bases and J 0 bases, with 14 bases left between them. The CDR3 DNA sequence: TGCGCCAGCAGCCAAGATCTATCTGGGGGCCTGAACACTGAAGCTTTCTTT. Residues: CASSQDLSGGLNTEAFF.

This chain uses TRBV6-6 with TRBJ1-1; 11 positions agree with TRBD1. The germline V gene has CDR1 MNHNY and CDR2 SVGAGI (reference sequence). The CDR3 has 15 amino acids. Trimming at V came to 4 bases and at J to 5 bases, leaving 6 bases not matched to a gene. The CDR3 sequence is CASSFLGQGETEAFF. CDR3 nucleotide sequence: TGTGCCAGCAGTTTCTTGGGACAGGGGGAAACTGAAGCTTTCTTT.

The chain carries TRBV6-5 and TRBJ2-7; D is possibly TRBD1 (6 bases). The germline V gene has CDR1 MNHEY and CDR2 SVGAGI. The CDR3 is made up of 14 amino acids. Trimming shortened V by 2 bases and J by 7 bases, and 15 bases separated the two germline ends. CDR3 nucleotides: TGTGCCAGCAGTTACGCAGGGGTAGCGCGGGAGCAGTACTTC. Amino acids: CASSYAGVAREQYF.

This clone was seen a handful of times. This rearrangement joins TRBV5-1 to TRBJ1-2; the D is unclear. The V end was cut by 4 bases, the J end by 8 bases, with 21 bases between. Germline CDR1 SGHRS, CDR2 YFSETQ. CDR3 length equals 15 residues. The CDR3 protein is CASSLASRPGEGYTF. The CDR3 nucleotides are TGCGCCAGCAGCCTGGCTTCGAGGCCGGGCGAGGGCTACACCTTC.

The chain recombines TRBV5-1 with TRBJ1-5; D unclear. Germline V gives CDR1 SGHRS, CDR2 YFSETQ. Deletions cut 2 bases from V and 7 bases from J, with 10 bases between. The CDR3 sequence is 13 residues long. CDR3 loop: CASSFKSGQPQHF. CDR3 in DNA: TGCGCCAGCAGCTTTAAGAGTGGCCAGCCCCAGCATTTT.

CDR3 in DNA: TGTGCCAGCTCACCAACCAGGGATCAGCCCCAGCATTTT. Amino acid sequence: CASSPTRDQPQHF. The chain recombines TRBV18 with TRBJ1-5, with D perhaps TRBD1 (5 bases). The V end was cut by 2 bases, the J end by 5 bases, with 7 bases between. CDR1 is KGHSH and CDR2 is LQKENI in the germline V gene. The CDR3 sequence is 13 residues long.